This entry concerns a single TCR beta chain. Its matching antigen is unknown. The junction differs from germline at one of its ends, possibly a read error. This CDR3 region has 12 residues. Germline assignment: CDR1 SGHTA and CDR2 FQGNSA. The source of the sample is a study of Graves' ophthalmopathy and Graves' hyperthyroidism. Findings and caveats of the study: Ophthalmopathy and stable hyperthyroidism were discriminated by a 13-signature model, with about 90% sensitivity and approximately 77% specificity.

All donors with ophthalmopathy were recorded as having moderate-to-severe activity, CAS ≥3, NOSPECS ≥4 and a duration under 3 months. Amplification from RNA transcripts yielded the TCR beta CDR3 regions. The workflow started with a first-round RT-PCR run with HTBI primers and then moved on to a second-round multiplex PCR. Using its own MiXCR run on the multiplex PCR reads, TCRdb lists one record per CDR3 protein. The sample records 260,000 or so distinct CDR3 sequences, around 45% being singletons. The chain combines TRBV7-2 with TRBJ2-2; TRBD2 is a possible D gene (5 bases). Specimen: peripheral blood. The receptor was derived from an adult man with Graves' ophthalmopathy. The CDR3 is CASIRATGDLFF. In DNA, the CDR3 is TGTGCCAGCATAAGGGCCACCGGGGATCTGTTTTTT.